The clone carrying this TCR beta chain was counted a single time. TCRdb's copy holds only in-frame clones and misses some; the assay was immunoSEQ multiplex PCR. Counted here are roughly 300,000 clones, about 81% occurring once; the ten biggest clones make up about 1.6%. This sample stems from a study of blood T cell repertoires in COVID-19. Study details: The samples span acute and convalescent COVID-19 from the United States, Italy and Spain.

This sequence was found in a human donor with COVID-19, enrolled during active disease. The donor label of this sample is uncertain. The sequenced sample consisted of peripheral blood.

CDR3 nucleotides: TGCGCCAGCAGTCTTTTCCCACGGGGAGGGGATGGAAACACCATATATTTT. Translating gives CASSLFPRGGDGNTIYF. V is TRBV5-1 and J is TRBJ1-3; maybe TRBD1 (5 bases). V was trimmed by 5 bases and J by 3 bases, leaving 21 bases between them. Germline V gene data show CDR1 as SGHRS and CDR2 as YFSETQ. The CDR3 loop spans 17 amino acids.